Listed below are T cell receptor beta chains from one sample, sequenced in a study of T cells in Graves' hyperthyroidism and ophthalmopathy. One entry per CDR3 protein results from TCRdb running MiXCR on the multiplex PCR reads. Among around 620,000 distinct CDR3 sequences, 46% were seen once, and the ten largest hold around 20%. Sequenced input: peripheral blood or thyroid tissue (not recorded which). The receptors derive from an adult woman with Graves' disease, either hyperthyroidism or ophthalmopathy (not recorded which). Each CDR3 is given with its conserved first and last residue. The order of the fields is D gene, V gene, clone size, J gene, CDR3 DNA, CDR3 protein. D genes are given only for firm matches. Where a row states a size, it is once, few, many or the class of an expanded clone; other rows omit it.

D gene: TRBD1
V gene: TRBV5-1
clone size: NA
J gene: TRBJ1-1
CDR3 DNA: TGCGCCAGCAGTAGGGGGGACAGAACGAACACTGAAGCTTTCTTT
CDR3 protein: CASSRGDRTNTEAFF

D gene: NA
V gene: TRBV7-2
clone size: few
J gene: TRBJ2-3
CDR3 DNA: TGTGCCAGCAGCTTACCGGGGACAGATACGCAGTATTTT
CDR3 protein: CASSLPGTDTQYF

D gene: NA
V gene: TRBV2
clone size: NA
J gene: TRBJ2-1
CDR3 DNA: TGTGCCAGCAGTGAAGCCAAGTATTGGCCCCCCGGAAACAATGAGCAGTTCTTC
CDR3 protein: CASSEAKYWPPGNNEQFF

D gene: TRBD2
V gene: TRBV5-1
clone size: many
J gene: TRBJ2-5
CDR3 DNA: TGCGCCAGCAGCTTGGGGATAGCGGGAGACCGGGAGACCCAGTACTTC
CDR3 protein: CASSLGIAGDRETQYF

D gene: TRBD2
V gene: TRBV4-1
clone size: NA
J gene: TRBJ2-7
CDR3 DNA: TGCGCCAGCAGCCAAGTCCCTGGACTAGCGGATGCCTACGAGCAGTACTTC
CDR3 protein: CASSQVPGLADAYEQYF

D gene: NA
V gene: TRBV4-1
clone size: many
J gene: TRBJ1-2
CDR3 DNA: TGCGCCAGCAGCCCCACGGGTAAGGGGAAGGACTATGGCTACACCTTC
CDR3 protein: CASSPTGKGKDYGYTF

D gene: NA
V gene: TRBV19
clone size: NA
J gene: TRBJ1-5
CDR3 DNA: TGTGCCAGTAGGGGGACCATTGGGGCTTATAGCAATCAGCCCCAGCATTTT
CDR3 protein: CASRGTIGAYSNQPQHF

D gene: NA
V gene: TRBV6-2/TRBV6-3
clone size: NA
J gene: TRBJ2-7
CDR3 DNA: TGTGCCAGCAGTGTTGGACTGTTCTACGAGCAGTACTTC
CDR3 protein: CASSVGLFYEQYF

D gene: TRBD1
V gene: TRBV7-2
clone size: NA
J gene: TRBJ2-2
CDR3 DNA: TGTGCCAGCAGCTCGTCCATCAGGGGGCGAACCGGGGAGCTGTTTTTT
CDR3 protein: CASSSSIRGRTGELFF

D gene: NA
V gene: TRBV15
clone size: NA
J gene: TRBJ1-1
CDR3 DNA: TGTGCCACCAAAGGGGGCACTGAAGCTTTCTTT
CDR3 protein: CATKGGTEAFF

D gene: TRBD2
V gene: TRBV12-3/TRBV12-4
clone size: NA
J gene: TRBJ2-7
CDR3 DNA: TGTGCCAGCAGTTTGACGAGCGGGATTAACGAGCAGTACTTC
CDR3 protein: CASSLTSGINEQYF

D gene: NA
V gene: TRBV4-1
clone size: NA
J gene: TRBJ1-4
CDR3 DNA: TGCGCCAGCAGCCAAGCTTGGGGTGAAAAACTGTTTTTT
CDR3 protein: CASSQAWGEKLFF

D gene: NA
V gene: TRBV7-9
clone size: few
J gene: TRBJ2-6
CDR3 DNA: TGTGCCAGCAGTTTGGGATCCACAGGGGCCAACGTCCTGACTTTC
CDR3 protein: CASSLGSTGANVLTF

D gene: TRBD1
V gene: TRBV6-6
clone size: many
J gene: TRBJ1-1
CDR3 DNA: TGTGCCAGCAGTTCGACAGGGGGTACTATGAACACTGAAGCTTTCTTT
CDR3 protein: CASSSTGGTMNTEAFF

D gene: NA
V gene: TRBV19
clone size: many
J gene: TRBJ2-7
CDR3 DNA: TGTGCCAGTAGTATTTCCGACGAGCAGTACTTC
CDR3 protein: CASSISDEQYF

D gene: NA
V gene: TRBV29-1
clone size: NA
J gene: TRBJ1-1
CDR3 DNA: TGCAGCGGGGGGGGGAGAGGAACTGAAGCTTTCTTT
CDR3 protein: CSGGGRGTEAFF

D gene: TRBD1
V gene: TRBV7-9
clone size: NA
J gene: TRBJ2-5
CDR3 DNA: TGTGCCAGCAGCAAAAGCAGGGGGCAAGAGACCCAGTACTTC
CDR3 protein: CASSKSRGQETQYF

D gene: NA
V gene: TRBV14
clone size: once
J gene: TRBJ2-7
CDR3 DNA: TGTGCCAGCAGCCAAGTGGACACTCAGTACTTC
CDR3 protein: CASSQVDTQYF

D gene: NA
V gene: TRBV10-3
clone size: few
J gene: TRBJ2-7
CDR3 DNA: TGTGCCATCAGTTCCACGAACTACGAGCAGTACTTC
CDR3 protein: CAISSTNYEQYF

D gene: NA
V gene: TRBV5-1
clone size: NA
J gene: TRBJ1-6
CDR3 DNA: TGCGCCAGCAGCGCCGCTAGCGGGAGCTACTCACCCCTCCACTTT
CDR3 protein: CASSAASGSYSPLHF

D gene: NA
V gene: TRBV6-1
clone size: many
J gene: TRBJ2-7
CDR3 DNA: TGTGCCAGCAGTATTCAGCCCGATCGCTACGAGCAGTACTTC
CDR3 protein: CASSIQPDRYEQYF

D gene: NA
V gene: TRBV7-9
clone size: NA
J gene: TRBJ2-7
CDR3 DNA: TGTGCCAGCAGCTTGACTCTAGCTACCTACGAGCAGTACTTC
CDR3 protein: CASSLTLATYEQYF

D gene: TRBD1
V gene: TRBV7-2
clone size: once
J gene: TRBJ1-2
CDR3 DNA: TGTGCCAGCAGCGCGCCGGACAGGTTGGACTATGGCTACACCTTC
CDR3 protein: CASSAPDRLDYGYTF

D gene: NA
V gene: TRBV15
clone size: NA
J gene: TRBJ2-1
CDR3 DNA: TGTGCCAGCAGCAGAGGCCCGAACAATGAGCAGTTCTTC
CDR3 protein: CASSRGPNNEQFF

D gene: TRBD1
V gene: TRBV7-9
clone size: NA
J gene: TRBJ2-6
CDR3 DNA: TGTGCCAGCAGCTTGAGTAACACAGGGGAGTCTGGCTCTGGGGCCAACGTCCTGACTTTC
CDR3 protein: CASSLSNTGESGSGANVLTF

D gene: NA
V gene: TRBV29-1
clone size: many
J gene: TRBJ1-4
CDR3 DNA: TGCAGCGTCCCATTCGAGGGTGAGAGTGAAAAACTGTTTTTT
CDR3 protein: CSVPFEGESEKLFF

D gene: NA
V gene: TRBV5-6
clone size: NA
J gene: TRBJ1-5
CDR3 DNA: TGTGCCAGCAGCCCAGGTTGGGGGCCCAATCAACCCCAGCATTTT
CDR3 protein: CASSPGWGPNQPQHF

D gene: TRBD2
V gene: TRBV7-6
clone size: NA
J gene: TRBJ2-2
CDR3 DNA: TGTGCCAGCAGCCAAGAAAGGGGAGCGGGAGTACGGACCGGGGAGCTGTTTTTT
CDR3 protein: CASSQERGAGVRTGELFF

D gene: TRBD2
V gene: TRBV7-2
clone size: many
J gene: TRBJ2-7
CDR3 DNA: TGTGCCAGCAGCTTAGCCGGGACTAGATTCCACGAGCAGTACTTC
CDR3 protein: CASSLAGTRFHEQYF

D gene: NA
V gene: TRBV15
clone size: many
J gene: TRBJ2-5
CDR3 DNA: TGTGCCACCAGCTCACTCGACGGGCAAGAGACCCAGTACTTC
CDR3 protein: CATSSLDGQETQYF